This T cell receptor beta chain appears in the sequencing data of a study of vaccination and CD4 T cells after COVID-19. Overall study: Cultures that served as controls received a CEFX pool, an HIV-1 Nef pool, or no peptide.

An Oncomine TCR Beta short-read assay was used to sequence the DNA from cultured CD4+ T cells. TCRdb ran MiXCR on the PCR reads and lists one entry per CDR3 protein. The sample holds about 16,000 distinct CDR3 sequences; about 52% are singletons and the top ten take more than 3.5%. There are a few counts of this clonotype. Its target is not known. After removal of 9 bases from V and 0 bases from J, the junction contained 0 bases not matched to a gene. CDR3 length equals 14 residues. The germline V gene has CDR1 KGHDR and CDR2 SFDVKD. Treatment specified: approximately nine-day PBMC culture with coronavirus spike peptide pools or control peptides (ViraFEST assay).

The chain is built from TRBV24-1 and TRBJ2-2; 10 nucleotides line up with TRBD1. The clonotype was recovered from a human donor who had recovered from COVID-19. The source was CD4+ T cells from blood, cultured in vitro, collected before SARS-CoV-2 vaccination. The CDR3, as DNA: TGTGCCACCGGGACAGGGGCGAACACCGGGGAGCTGTTTTTT. Residues: CATGTGANTGELFF.